This TCR beta chain stems from a study of glioma-infiltrating T cells. Amplification of TCR alpha and beta CDR3 regions from RNA used iRepertoire nested multiplex PCR. TCRdb used MiXCR to reprocess the multiplex PCR reads, holding one entry per CDR3 protein. The sample consists of 400,000 or so distinct CDR3 sequences, 41% of them appearing once. This CDR3 is 14 amino acids long. CDR1 and CDR2 from the germline V gene are MNHNS and SASEGT. V trimming: 8 bases; J trimming: 5 bases; junction bases outside the gene matches: 7. On this clonotype: A much bigger clone sits one base away, suggesting this may be a read error.

The chain combines TRBV6-1 with TRBJ2-2; 8 bases are a match to TRBD2. This receptor was obtained from a human donor with low-grade glioma or glioblastoma, undergoing nonglioma brain surgery, or in good health (not recorded which). Sequences were obtained from glioma tissue, nonneoplastic brain tissue, or PBMCs (not recorded which). CDR3 nucleotides: TGTGCCAGCGGCCCTTCTAGCGGGACCGGGGAGCTGTTTTTT. This translates into CASGPSSGTGELFF.